Described below is a single T cell receptor beta chain sequence and its context. The target antigen is unknown. Second-dose timings of about 4 or about 12 weeks were pooled. Using immunoSEQ multiplex PCR, the repertoire was profiled, and TCRdb retains in-frame clones only, with some absent. The sample contains some 74,000 clones, nearly 90% of which appear only once. This entry is derived from a study of T cell responses to AZD1222 COVID-19 vaccine. General study results and limits: Donors, mostly white British, included more females; clonal diversity was possibly underestimated. No repertoire was sampled before or during the peak T cell response, only after it. Just five or six AZD1222 recipients tested seropositive at baseline.

The CDR3 runs to 17 residues. J lost 7 bases, V lost 5 bases, and 11 bases had no gene match. Germline lookup yields CDR1 SGHTA and CDR2 FQGTGA. Sequenced here: peripheral blood, sampled 28 days after the second AZD1222 dose. This chain uses TRBV7-3 with TRBJ2-1; 13 bases match TRBD2. The TCR sequence derives from an adult who received the AZD1222 COVID-19 vaccine. As DNA, the CDR3 is TGTGCCAGCAGCGGTAAGGAGGGACTAGCGGGATGGAATGAGCAGTTCTTC. This sequence encodes CASSGKEGLAGWNEQFF.